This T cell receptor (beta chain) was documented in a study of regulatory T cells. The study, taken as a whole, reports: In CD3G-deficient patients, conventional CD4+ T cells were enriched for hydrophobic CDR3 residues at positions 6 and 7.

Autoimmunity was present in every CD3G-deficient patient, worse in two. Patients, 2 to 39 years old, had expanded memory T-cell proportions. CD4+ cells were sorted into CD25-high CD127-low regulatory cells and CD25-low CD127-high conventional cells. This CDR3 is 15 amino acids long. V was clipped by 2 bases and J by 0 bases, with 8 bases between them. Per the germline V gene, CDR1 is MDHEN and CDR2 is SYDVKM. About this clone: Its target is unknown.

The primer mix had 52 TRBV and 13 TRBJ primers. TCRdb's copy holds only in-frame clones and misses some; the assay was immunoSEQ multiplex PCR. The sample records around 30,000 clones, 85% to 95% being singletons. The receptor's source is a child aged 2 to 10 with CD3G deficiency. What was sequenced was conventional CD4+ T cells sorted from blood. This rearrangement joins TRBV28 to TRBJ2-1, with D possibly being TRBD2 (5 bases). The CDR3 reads CASSLGGLSYNEQFF. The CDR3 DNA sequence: TGTGCCAGCAGTTTAGGAGGCCTCTCCTACAATGAGCAGTTCTTC.